The present T cell receptor (beta chain) was sequenced within a study of T cells in Graves' hyperthyroidism and ophthalmopathy (dated by TCRdb to between 2017 and 2020). Study-wide context: To identify TCR V-J signatures that set the groups apart, the researchers used a discovery cohort of roughly 100 patients, made up of 40 to 45 with Graves' ophthalmopathy and 55 to 65 with stable Graves' hyperthyroidism. The paper reports TCR Vbeta CDR3 sequencing of some 140 peripheral blood samples: some 41 ophthalmopathy, under 85 hyperthyroidism and around 17 progressor patients. An independent validation cohort of under 20 hyperthyroidism patients and 17 patients who later progressed to ophthalmopathy tested prospective prediction of ophthalmopathy. In more than five Graves' hyperthyroidism patients, the study also compared T-cell repertoires from thyroid tissue with T-cell repertoires from blood. The approximately 97 discovery patients were randomly divided into training and test sets at a 7:3 ratio. After sampling, hyperthyroidism patients received methimazole starting at 30 mg daily, and ophthalmopathy patients received high-dose intravenous methylprednisolone. The paper as a whole reports these results and caveats: In validation, the model predicted progression to ophthalmopathy a median of around six months before onset, with approximately 68% sensitivity and roughly 77% specificity. Sample size was not statistically predetermined, and investigators were not blinded to group allocation. A model built on a 13 V-J signature distinguished ophthalmopathy from stable hyperthyroidism, reaching about 88% sensitivity and approximately 81% specificity in cross-validation and 80%/75% in testing. Most expanded thyroid clonotypes (frequency above 0.001) were also detected in blood, a finding suggesting that blood repertoires may reflect thyroid immune responses.

Notes on this clonotype: Its recognized antigen is unknown. Base quality data are lacking; no much larger clone is found one base away.

TCR beta CDR3 regions were amplified from RNA transcripts. The first round of RT-PCR for the TCR CDR3 was performed with the HTBI primer set and the Qiagen OneStep RT-PCR kit. The libraries were constructed in a second round of multiplex PCR and then size-selected and purified. Sequencing of the libraries was done on an Illumina HiSeq2000 using paired-end 100 bp reads. Per the original workflow: SOAPnuke was used to process the raw data, with reads discarded if the reads contained adapters or uncalled bases, had a mean Phred below 15, or lacked an exact constant-primer or identifier match. COPE v1.2.5 was used to merge high-quality paired reads, and clonotypes were defined as unique nucleotide sequences. MiTCR v1.1 was used to align clonotypes to the IMGT TRBV, TRBD and TRBJ reference segments. Only V-J combinations with frequency above 0.0001, covering 99% to 99.2% of repertoires, were analysed. The TCS score was defined as the ratio of F50 (clonal expansion) to E x V (chaos), calculated using BLOSUM62-based TCRdist between CDR3 peptides within each V-J. Welch's t-statistics and random forest reduced roughly 530 V-J features to fewer than 15, which were used in a naive Bayes classifier (R e1071). Thyroid-blood repertoire similarity was quantified with the Morisita-Horn index. TCRdb's own reprocessing of the public reads used fastp at Q25 and MiXCR and kept productive beta chains. Each entry merges the rows of one CDR3 protein and shows their most common DNA and genes. TCRdb's processing, not the authors' own work, is the source of the V and J calls. The sample profile shows 600,000 to 700,000 distinct CDR3 sequences; over 40% of them were found once. About 7% of the sample is in the top ten clones.

CDR1 and CDR2 are read off the germline V gene as MNHEY and SVGAGI. V is cut back by 7 bases and J by 2 bases, with 5 bases in the junction unmatched. Its CDR3 holds 14 amino acids, cysteine through phenylalanine. The CDR3 DNA has 42 bases and is translated from base 1. Exclusion was applied to patients with uncontrolled infections, other autoimmune diseases, pregnancy or lactation. Diagnoses were based on clinical symptoms, serum thyroxine and TRAb, thyroid ultrasound and orbital computed tomography. Total RNA was extracted using Trizol reagent, and RNA quality was assessed on an Agilent 2100 Bioanalyzer.

The chain couples TRBV6-5 to TRBJ2-5; TRBD2 matches 9 bases in the middle. Specimen: peripheral blood or thyroid tissue (not recorded which). This TCR derives from an adult man with Graves' disease, either hyperthyroidism or ophthalmopathy (not recorded which). The DNA is TGTGCCAGCAAAAAGGGACTAGCTCAAGAGACCCAGTACTTC. This codes for CASKKGLAQETQYF.